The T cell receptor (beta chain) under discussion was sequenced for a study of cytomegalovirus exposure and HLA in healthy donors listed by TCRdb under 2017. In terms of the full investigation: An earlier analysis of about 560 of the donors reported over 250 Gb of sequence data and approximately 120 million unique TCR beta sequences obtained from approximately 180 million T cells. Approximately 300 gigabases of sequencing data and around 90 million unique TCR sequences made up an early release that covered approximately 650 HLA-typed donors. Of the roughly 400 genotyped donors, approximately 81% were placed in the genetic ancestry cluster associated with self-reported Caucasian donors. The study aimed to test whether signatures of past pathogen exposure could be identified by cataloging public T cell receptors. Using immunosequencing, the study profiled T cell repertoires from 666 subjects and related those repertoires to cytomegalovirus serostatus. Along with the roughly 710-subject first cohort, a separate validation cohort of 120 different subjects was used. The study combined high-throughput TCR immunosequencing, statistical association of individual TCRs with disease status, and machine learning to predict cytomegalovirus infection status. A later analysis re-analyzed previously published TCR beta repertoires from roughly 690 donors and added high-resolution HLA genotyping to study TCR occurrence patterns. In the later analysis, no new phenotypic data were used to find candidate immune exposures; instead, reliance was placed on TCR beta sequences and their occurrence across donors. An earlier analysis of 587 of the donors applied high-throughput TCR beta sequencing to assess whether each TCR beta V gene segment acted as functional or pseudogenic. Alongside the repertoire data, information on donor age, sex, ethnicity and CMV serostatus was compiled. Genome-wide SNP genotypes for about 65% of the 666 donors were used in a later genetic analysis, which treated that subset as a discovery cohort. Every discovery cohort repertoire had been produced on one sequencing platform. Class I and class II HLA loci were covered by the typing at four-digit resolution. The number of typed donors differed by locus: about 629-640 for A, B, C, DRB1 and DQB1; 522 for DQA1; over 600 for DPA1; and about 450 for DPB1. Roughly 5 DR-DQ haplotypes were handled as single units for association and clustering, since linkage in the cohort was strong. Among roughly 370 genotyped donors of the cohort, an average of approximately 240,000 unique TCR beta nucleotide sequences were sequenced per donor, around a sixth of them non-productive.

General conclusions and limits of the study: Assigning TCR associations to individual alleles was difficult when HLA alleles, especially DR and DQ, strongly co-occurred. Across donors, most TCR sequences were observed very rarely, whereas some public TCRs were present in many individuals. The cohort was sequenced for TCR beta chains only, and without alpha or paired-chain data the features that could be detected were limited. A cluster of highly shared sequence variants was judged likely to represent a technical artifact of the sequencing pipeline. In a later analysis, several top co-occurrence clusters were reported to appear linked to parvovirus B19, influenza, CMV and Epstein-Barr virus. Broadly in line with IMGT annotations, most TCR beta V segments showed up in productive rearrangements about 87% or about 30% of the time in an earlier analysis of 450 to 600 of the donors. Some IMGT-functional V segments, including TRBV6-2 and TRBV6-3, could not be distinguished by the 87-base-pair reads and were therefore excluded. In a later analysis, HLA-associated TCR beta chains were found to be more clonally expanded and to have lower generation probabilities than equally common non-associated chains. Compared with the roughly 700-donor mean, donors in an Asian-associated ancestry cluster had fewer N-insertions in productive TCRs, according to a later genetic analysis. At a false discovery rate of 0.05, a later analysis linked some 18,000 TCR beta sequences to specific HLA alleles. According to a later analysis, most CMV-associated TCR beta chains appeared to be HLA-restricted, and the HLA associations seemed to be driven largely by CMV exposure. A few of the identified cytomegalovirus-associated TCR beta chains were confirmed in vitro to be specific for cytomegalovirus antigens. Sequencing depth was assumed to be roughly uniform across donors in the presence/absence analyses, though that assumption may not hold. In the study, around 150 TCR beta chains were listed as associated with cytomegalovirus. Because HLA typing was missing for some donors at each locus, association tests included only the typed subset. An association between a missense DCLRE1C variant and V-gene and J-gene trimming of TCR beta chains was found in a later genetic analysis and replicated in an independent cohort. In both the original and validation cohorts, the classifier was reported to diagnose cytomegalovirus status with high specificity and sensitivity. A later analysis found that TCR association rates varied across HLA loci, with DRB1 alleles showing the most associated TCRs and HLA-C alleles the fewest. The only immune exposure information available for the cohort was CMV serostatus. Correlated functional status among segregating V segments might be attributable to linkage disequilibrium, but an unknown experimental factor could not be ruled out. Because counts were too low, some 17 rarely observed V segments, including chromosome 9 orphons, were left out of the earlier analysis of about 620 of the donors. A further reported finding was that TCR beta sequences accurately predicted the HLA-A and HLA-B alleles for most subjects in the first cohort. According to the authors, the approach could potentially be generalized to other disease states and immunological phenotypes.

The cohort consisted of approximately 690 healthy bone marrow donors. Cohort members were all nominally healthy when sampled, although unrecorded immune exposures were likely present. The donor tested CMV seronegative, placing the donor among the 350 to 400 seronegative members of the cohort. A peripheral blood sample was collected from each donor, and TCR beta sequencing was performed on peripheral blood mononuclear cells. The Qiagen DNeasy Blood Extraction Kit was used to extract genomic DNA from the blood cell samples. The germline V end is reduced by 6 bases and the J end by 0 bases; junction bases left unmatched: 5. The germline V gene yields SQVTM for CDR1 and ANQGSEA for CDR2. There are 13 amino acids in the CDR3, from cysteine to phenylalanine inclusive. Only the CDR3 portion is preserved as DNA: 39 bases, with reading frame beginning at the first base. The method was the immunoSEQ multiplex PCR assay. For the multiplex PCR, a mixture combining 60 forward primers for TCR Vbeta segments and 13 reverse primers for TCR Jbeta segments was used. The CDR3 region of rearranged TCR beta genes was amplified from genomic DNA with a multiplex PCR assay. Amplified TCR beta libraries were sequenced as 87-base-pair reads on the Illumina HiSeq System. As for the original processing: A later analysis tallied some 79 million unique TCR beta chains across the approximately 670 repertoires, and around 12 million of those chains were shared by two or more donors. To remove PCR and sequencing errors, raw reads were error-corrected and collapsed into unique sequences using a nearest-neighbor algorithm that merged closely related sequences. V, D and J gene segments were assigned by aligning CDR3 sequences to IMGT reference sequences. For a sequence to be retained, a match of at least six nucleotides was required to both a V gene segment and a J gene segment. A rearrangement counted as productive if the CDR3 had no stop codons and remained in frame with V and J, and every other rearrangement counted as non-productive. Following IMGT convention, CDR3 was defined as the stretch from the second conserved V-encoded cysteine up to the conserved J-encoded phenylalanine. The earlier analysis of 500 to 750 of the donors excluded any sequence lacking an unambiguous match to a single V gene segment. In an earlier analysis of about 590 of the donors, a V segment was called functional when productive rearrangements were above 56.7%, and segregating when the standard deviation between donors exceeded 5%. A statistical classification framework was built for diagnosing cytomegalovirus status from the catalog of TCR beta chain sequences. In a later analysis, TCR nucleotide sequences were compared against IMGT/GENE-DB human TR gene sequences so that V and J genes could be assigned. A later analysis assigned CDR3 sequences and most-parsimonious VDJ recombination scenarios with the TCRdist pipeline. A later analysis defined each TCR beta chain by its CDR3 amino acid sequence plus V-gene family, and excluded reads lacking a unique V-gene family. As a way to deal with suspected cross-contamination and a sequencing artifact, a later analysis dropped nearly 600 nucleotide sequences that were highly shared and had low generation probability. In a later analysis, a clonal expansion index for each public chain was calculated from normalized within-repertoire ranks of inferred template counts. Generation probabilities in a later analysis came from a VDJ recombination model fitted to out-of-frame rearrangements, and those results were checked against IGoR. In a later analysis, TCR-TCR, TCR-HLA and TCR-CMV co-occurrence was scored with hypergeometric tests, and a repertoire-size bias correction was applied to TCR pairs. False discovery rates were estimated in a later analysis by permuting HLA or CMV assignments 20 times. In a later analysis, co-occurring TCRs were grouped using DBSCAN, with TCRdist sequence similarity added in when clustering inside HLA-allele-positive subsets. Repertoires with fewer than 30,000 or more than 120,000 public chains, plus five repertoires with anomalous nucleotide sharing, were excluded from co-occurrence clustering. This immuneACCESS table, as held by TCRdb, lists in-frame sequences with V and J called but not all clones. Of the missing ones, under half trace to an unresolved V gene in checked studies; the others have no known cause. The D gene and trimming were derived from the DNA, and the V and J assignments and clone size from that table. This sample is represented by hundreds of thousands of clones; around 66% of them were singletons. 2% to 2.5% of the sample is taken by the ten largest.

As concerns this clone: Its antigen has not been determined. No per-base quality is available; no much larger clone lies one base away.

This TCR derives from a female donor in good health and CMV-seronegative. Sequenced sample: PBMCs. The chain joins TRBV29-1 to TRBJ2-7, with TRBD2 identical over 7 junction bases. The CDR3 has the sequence CSVFSGASYEQYF. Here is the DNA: TGCAGCGTATTCAGCGGGGCCTCCTACGAGCAGTACTTC.